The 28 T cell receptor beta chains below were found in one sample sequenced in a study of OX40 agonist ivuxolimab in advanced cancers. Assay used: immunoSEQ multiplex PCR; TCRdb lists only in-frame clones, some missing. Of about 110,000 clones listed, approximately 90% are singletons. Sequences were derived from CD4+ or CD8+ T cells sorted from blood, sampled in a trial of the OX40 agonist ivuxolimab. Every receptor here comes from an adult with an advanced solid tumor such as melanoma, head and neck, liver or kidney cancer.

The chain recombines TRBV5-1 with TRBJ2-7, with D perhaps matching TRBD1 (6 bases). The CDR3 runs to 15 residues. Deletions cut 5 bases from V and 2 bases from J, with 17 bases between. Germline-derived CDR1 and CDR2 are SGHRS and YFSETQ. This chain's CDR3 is CASSPRQVETYEQYF. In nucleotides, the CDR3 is TGCGCCAGCAGTCCAAGACAGGTTGAGACCTACGAGCAGTACTTC.

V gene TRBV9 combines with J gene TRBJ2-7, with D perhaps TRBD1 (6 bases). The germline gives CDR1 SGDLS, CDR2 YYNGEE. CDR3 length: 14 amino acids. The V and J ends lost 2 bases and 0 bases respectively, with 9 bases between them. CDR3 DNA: TGTGCCAGCAGCGTGGACAGCGCCTCCTACGAGCAGTACTTC. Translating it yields CASSVDSASYEQYF.

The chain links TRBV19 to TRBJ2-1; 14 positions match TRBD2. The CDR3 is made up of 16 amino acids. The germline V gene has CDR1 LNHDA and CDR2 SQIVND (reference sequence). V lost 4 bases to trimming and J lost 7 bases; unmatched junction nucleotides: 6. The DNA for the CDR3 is TGTGCCAGTAGTACGTTGACTAGCGGGAGGGTAAATGAGCAGTTCTTC. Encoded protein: CASSTLTSGRVNEQFF.

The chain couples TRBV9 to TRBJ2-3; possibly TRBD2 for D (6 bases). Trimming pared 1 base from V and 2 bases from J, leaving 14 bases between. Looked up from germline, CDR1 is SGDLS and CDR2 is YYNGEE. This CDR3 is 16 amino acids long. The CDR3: CASSVRAGGYTDTQYF. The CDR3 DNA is TGTGCCAGCAGCGTAAGGGCCGGGGGATACACAGATACGCAGTATTTT.

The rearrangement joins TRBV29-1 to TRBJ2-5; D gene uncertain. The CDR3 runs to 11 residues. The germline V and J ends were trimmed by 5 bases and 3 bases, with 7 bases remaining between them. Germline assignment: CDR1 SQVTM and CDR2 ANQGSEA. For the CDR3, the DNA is TGCAGCGTTTCTCCTGAAGAGACCCAGTACTTC. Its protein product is CSVSPEETQYF.

The CDR3: CASSDRTSGTDTQYF. The DNA of the CDR3 is TGTGCCAGCAGCGACCGGACTAGCGGCACAGATACGCAGTATTTT. The chain joins TRBV7-3 to TRBJ2-3, with 9 bases matching TRBD2. With V trimmed by 5 bases and J by 1 base, 4 bases remained unmatched. The CDR3 is made up of 15 amino acids. Looked up from germline, CDR1 is SGHTA and CDR2 is FQGTGA.

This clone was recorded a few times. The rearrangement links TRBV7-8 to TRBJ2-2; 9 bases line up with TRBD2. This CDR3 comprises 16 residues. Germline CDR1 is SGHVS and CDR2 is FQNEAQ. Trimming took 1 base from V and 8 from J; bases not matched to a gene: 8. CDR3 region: CASSLEGGRASGELFF. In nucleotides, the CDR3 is TGTGCCAGCAGCTTAGAAGGCGGGAGGGCCTCGGGGGAGCTGTTTTTT.

The CDR3 DNA reads as TGTGCCAGCTCACCAGGGGCACAGGCGTTCTTC. This translates into CASSPGAQAFF. The gene calls are TRBV18 and TRBJ2-1, with D tentatively TRBD1 (5 bases). Trimming took 2 bases from V and 15 from J, leaving 11 bases between them. CDR3 length: 11 amino acids. Germline V gene data show CDR1 as KGHSH and CDR2 as LQKENI.

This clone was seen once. This CDR3 reads CASSRGRGGINYGYTF. The CDR3 bases are TGTGCCAGTAGTAGGGGCAGGGGCGGGATTAACTATGGCTACACCTTC. The chain is built from TRBV19 and TRBJ1-2; D is possibly TRBD1 (6 bases). V shed 4 bases and J shed 1 base, with 16 bases lying between them. In germline, CDR1 is LNHDA, CDR2 SQIVND (reference sequence). This CDR3 contains 16 residues.

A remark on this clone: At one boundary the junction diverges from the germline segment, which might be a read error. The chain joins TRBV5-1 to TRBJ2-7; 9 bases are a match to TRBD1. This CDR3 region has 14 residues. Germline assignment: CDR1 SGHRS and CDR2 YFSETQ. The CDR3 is CASRSGTGLYEQYF. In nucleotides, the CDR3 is TGTGCCAGCAGGAGTGGGACAGGGCTATACGAGCAGTACTTC.

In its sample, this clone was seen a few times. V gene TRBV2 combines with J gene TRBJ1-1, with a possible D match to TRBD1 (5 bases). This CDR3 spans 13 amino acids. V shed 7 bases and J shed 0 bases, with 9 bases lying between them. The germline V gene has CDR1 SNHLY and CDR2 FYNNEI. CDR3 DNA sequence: TGTGCCAGCACTTGGGACGTGAACACTGAAGCTTTCTTT. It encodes CASTWDVNTEAFF.

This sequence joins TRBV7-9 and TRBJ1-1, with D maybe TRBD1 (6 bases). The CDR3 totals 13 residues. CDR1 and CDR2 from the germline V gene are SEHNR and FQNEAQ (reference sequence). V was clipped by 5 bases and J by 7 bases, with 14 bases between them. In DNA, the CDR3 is TGTGCCAGCAGCCTTACAGGGTCCGGTGAAGCTTTCTTT. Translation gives CASSLTGSGEAFF.

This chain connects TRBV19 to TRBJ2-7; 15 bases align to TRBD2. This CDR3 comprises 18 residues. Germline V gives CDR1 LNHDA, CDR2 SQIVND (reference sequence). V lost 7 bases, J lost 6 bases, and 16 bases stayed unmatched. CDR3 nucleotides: TGTGCCAGTACCTCAACCCCGGGACTAGCGGGAGGCCAGGGCGAGCAGTACTTC. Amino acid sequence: CASTSTPGLAGGQGEQYF.

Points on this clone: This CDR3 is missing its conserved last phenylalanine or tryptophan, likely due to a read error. The CDR3 region has the DNA TGTGCCAGCAGCTTAGAGACCTGGGGGAGAAGGTACGAGCAGTACCTC. Protein: CASSLETWGRRYEQYL. The chain recombines TRBV11-2 with TRBJ2-7; either TRBD1 or TRBD2 may fit D (5 bases each). This CDR3 comprises 16 residues. Per germline, CDR1 SGHAT and CDR2 FQNNGV. V dropped 0 bases and J dropped 4 bases, with 16 bases sitting between them.

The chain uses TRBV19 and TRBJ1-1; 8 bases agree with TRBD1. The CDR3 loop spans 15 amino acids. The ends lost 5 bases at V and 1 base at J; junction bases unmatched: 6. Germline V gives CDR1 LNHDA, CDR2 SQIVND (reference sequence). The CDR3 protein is CASSAFGTGNTEAFF. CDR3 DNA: TGTGCCAGTAGTGCCTTTGGGACAGGGAACACTGAAGCTTTCTTT.

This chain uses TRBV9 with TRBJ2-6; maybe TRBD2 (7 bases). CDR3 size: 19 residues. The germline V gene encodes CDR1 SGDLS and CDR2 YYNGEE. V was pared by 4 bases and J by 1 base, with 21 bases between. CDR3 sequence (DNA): TGTGCCAGCAGCCCACTCGTCGGGGGGCGCGGGTCTGGGGCCAACGTCCTGACTTTC. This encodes CASSPLVGGRGSGANVLTF.

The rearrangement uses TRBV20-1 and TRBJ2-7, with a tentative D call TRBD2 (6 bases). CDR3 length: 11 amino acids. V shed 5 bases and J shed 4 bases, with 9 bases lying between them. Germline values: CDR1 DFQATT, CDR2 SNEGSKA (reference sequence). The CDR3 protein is CSAPAGYEQYF. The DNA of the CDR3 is TGCAGTGCTCCGGCGGGATACGAGCAGTACTTC.

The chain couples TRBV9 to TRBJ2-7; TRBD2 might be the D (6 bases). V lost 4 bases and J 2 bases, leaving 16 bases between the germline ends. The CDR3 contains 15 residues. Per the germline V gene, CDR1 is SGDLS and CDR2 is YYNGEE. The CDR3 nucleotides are TGTGCCAGCAGCTGGGGGGTCGGACCCACCTACGAGCAGTACTTC. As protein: CASSWGVGPTYEQYF. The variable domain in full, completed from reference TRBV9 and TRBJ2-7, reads DSGVTQTPKHLITATGQRVTLRCSPRSGDLSVYWYQQSLDQGLQFLIQYYNGEERAKGNILERFSAQQFPDLHSELNLSSLELGDSALYFCASSWGVGPTYEQYFGPGTRLTVT.

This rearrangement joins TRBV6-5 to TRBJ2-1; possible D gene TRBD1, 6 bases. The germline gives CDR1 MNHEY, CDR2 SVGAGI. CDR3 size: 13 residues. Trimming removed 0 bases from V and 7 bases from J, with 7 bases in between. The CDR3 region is CASSYSRGNEQFF. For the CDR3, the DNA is TGTGCCAGCAGTTACTCAAGGGGGAATGAGCAGTTCTTC.

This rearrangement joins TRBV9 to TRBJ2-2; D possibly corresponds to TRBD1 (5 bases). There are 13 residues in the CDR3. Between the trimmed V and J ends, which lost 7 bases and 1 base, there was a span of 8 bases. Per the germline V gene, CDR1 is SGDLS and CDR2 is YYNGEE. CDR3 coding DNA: TGTGCCAGCTCGCAGGGGAACACCGGGGAGCTGTTTTTT. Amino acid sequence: CASSQGNTGELFF.

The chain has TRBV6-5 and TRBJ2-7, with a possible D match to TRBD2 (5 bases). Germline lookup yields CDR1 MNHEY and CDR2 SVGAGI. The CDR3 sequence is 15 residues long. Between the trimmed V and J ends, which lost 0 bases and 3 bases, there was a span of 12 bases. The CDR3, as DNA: TGTGCCAGCAGTTACTCGTTTACTAGTTTCTACGAGCAGTACTTC. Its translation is CASSYSFTSFYEQYF.

The CDR3 is CASSSNDYGYTF. The CDR3 DNA follows: TGTGCCAGCAGTTCTAACGACTATGGCTACACCTTC. The chain employs TRBV28 and TRBJ1-2; D not certain. CDR3 size: 12 residues. Trimming cost V 4 bases and J 3 bases, with 6 bases left between them. Germline values: CDR1 MDHEN, CDR2 SYDVKM.

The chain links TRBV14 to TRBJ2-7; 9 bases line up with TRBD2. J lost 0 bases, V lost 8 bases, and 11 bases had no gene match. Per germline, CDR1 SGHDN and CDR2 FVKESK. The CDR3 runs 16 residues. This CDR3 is CASGNSYSGSSYEQYF. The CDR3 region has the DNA TGTGCCAGCGGGAACTCCTATAGCGGGAGCTCCTACGAGCAGTACTTC.

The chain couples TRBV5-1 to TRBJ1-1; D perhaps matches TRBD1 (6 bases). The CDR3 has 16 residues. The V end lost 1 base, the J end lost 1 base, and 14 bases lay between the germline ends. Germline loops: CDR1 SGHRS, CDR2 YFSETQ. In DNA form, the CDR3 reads TGCGCCAGCAGCTTGAGGTTGGGACAACGGAACACTGAAGCTTTCTTT. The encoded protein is CASSLRLGQRNTEAFF.

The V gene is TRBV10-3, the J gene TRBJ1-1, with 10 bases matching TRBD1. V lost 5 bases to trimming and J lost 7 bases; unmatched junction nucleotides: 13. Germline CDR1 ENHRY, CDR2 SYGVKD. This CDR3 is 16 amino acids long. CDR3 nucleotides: TGTGCCATCAGTCCCTCGGGGACAGGGGAAAGAGGTGAAGCTTTCTTT. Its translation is CAISPSGTGERGEAFF.

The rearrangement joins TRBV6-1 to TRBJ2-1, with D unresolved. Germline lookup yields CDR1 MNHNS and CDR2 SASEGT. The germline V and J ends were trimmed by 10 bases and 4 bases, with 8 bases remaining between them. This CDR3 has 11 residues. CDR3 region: CATPSYNEQFF. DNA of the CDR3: TGTGCCACCCCATCTTACAATGAGCAGTTCTTC.

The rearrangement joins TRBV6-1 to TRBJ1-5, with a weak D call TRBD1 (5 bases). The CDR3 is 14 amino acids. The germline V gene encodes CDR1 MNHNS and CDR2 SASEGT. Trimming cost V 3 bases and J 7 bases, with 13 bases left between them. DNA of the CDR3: TGTGCCAGCAGTGACCGGGACCGCTGGCAGCCCCAGCATTTT. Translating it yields CASSDRDRWQPQHF.

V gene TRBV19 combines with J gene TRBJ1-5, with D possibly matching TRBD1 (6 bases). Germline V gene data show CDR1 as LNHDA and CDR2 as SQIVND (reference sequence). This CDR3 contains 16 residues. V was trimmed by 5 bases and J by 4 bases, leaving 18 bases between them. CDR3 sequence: CASSPRGGRLNQPQHF. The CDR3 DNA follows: TGTGCCAGTAGTCCACGGGGGGGGCGCCTAAATCAGCCCCAGCATTTT.